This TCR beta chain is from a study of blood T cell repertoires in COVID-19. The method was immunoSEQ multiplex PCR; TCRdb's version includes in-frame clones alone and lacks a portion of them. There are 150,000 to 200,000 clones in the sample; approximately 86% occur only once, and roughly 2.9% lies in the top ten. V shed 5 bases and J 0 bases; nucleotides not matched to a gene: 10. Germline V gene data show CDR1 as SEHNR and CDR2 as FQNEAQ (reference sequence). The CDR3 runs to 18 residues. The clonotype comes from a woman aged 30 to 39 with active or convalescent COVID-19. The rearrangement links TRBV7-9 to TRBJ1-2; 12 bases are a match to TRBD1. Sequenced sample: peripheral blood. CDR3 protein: CASSPPGQGAQANYGYTF. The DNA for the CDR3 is TGTGCCAGCAGCCCCCCGGGACAGGGGGCTCAAGCTAACTATGGCTACACCTTC.